The clone carrying this TCR beta chain showed up just once. From germline, CDR1 is LGHDT and CDR2 YNNKEL (reference sequence). The CDR3 runs 15 residues. V dropped 6 bases and J dropped 3; count of bases not matched to a gene: 9. Profiled with immunoSEQ multiplex PCR; TCRdb holds only in-frame clones, not every one. Of roughly 290,000 clones listed, around 90% were seen once; the top ten hold less than 2%. Ages ranged from about 18 to 89 years, with residence in 24 US areas. The data were taken from a study of blood T cell repertoires in COVID-19. About the study: Material from acute and convalescent COVID-19 was sourced from the United States, Italy and Spain. In each case, the material was cDNA or gDNA derived from T cells, B-cell-depleted T cells, or PBMCs.

The V and J genes are TRBV3-1 (or the pseudogene TRBV3-2) and TRBJ1-2, with TRBD1 matching over 8 bases. Sequencing was carried out using PBMCs or T cells enriched from blood (not recorded which). The TCR originated in a woman between 18 and 29 years old with acute COVID-19. CDR3 in DNA: TGTGCCAGCAGGGCAGGGGGCGTTCGGGACTATGGCTACACCTTC. This translates into CASRAGGVRDYGYTF.